These T cell receptor beta chains were read from a single sample in a study of T cell responses to AZD1222 COVID-19 vaccine. Measured with immunoSEQ multiplex PCR; TCRdb has only the in-frame clones, and not every one. The sample consists of 100,000 to 150,000 clones, 89% of them appearing once. Sequencing used peripheral blood, obtained on day 0 of AZD1222 vaccination. The receptors stem from an adult in good health. CDR3s include the opening cysteine and the closing phenylalanine or tryptophan. A D gene is named only where the DNA matches it firmly. Clone sizes are given selectively: once, few, many, or a class where the clone is expanded.

V gene,clone size,J gene,D gene,CDR3 DNA,CDR3 protein
TRBV3-1/TRBV3-2,.,TRBJ2-3,TRBD2,TGTGCCAGCAGCGGGCGACTAGCGGGAAGCACAGATACGCAGTATTTT,CASSGRLAGSTDTQYF
TRBV4-1,.,TRBJ2-2,.,TGCGCCAGCAGCCAATTCAGGGATAGGGCAGCCGGGGAGCTGTTTTTT,CASSQFRDRAAGELFF
TRBV7-2,.,TRBJ2-7,.,TGTGCCAGCAGCTTCCAGTACGAGCAGTACTTC,CASSFQYEQYF
TRBV12-5,.,TRBJ2-1,.,TGTGCTAGTGGCCCCGGACAGACCAATGAGCAGTTCTTC,CASGPGQTNEQFF
TRBV4-3,.,TRBJ2-3,TRBD2,TGCGCCAGCAGCCCTACTGGGCTAGCGGGGGGAGATACGCAGTATTTT,CASSPTGLAGGDTQYF
TRBV4-3,.,TRBJ2-3,TRBD1,TGCGCCAGCAGCCAAGATTTTGGGGGACAGGGGTATAGCACAGATACGCAGTATTTT,CASSQDFGGQGYSTDTQYF
TRBV12-3/TRBV12-4,.,TRBJ2-7,TRBD2,TGTGCCAGCCAGAGCGGGGGGGCCATCGAGCAGTACTTC,CASQSGGAIEQYF
TRBV5-1,.,TRBJ2-5,TRBD1,TGCGCCAGCAGCTTTGGGACAACAGGGGGCTCCGAGACCCAGTACTTC,CASSFGTTGGSETQYF
TRBV10-2,few,TRBJ2-1,.,TGCGCCAGCAGTGAGTGGGGGGGGGCTGAGCGATTGGAGCAGTTCTTC,CASSEWGGAERLEQFF
TRBV7-2,.,TRBJ2-5,TRBD2,TGTGCCAGCAGACTAACAGCGGGGGGGCCTGCGGAGACCCAGTACTTC,CASRLTAGGPAETQYF
TRBV5-6,.,TRBJ1-5,.,TGTGCCAGCAGCTTGGGCCAGTATGGTAATCAGCCCCAGCATTTT,CASSLGQYGNQPQHF
TRBV3-1/TRBV3-2,.,TRBJ2-3,.,TGTGCCAGCAGCACTCTACGAGATACGCAGTATTTT,CASSTLRDTQYF
TRBV10-3,.,TRBJ2-3,TRBD2,TGTGCCATCTCTAGCGGGGGGGCATGGCAGTATTTT,CAISSGGAWQYF
TRBV7-9,.,TRBJ1-6,.,TGTGCCAGCAGCTTAGCGCAAGGTCCTCCGCAGACCGCACCCCTCCACTTT,CASSLAQGPPQTAPLHF
TRBV6-5,.,TRBJ2-3,.,TGTGCCAGCAGTTACTCGACGGTCACAGATACGCAGTATTTT,CASSYSTVTDTQYF
TRBV29-1,.,TRBJ2-1,.,TGCAGCGTTGAACATTGGGCAGGTCCCAGCTCCTACAATGAGCAGTTCTTC,CSVEHWAGPSSYNEQFF
TRBV6-2/TRBV6-3,.,TRBJ2-5,TRBD2,TGTGCCAGCAGTAGCGGGGGGGTAGAGACCCAGTACTTC,CASSSGGVETQYF
TRBV19,.,TRBJ1-1,TRBD1,TGTGCCAGTAGTATGCGACAGGGGGCGGGTAGCACTGAAGCTTTCTTT,CASSMRQGAGSTEAFF
TRBV11-2,.,TRBJ1-1,TRBD1,TGTGCCAGCAGCGCTCGACAGGGAAACACTGAAGCTTTCTTT,CASSARQGNTEAFF
TRBV9,.,TRBJ2-1,.,TGTGCCAGCAGCGTAGACCAGGGGTCCTACAATGAGCAGTTCTTC,CASSVDQGSYNEQFF
TRBV12-3/TRBV12-4,.,TRBJ1-2,.,TGTGCCAGCAGCCTCCTTATTGATGGCTACACCTTC,CASSLLIDGYTF
TRBV28,.,TRBJ1-5,.,TGTGCCAGCATATCGGGCAATCAGCCCCAGCATTTT,CASISGNQPQHF
TRBV28,.,TRBJ2-7,TRBD2,TGTGCCAGCAGTCCCCCTGGACTAGCGGGGCTCTACGAGCAGTACTTC,CASSPPGLAGLYEQYF
TRBV18,.,TRBJ1-5,.,TGTGCCAGCTCACAGGGAAACAATCAGCCCCAGCATTTT,CASSQGNNQPQHF
TRBV28,once,TRBJ1-5,TRBD1,TGTGCCAGCAGTTTCATAGGGGGCAATAGCAATCAGCCCCAGCATTTT,CASSFIGGNSNQPQHF
TRBV28,.,TRBJ2-7,.,TGTGCCAGCAGTTTAGGGGGCAAGCCCTACGAGCAGTACTTC,CASSLGGKPYEQYF
TRBV6-1,.,TRBJ2-4,.,TGTGCCAGCAGTGAACGGGGAGCCAAAAACATTCAGTACTTC,CASSERGAKNIQYF